A single sample gave rise to the 9 T cell receptor beta chains below, sequenced in a study of blood T cell repertoires in COVID-19. The assay was immunoSEQ multiplex PCR, and TCRdb's table has in-frame clones only and misses some. The profile shows 410,000 or so clones, 80% to 90% of them singletons. Sequencing was performed on peripheral blood. The receptors shown here come from a woman in her twenties or thirties with active or convalescent COVID-19.

In DNA form, the CDR3 reads TGTGCCAGCAGCTCCCCTGGCGCCGGGGGGCGGACAGATACGCAGTATTTT. Encoded protein: CASSSPGAGGRTDTQYF. The chain joins TRBV5-8 to TRBJ2-3; D is possibly TRBD2 (7 bases). V was clipped by 3 bases and J by 3 bases, with 20 bases between them. From germline, CDR1 is SGHTS and CDR2 YDEGEE. The CDR3 length is 17 residues.

V is TRBV2 and J is TRBJ1-2; D is possibly TRBD1 (5 bases). V was cut by 2 bases and J by 5 bases, with 18 bases left in between. The germline gives CDR1 SNHLY, CDR2 FYNNEI. The CDR3 spans 16 residues. CDR3 bases: TGTGCCAGCAGTGAATCAGGCGTCAGGGTGGGGTATGGCTACACCTTC. Translated, it gives CASSESGVRVGYGYTF.

This chain connects TRBV10-3 to TRBJ1-4; 9 bases line up with TRBD1. The CDR3 is made up of 14 amino acids. The germline CDR1 and CDR2 sequences are ENHRY and SYGVKD. With 2 bases clipped from V and 6 bases from J, the junction kept 1 base outside the gene matches. CDR3 loop: CAISEGQGHEKLFF. CDR3 nucleotide sequence: TGTGCCATCAGTGAGGGACAGGGGCATGAAAAACTGTTTTTT.

The genes are TRBV2 and TRBJ1-2; 7 nucleotides line up with TRBD1. With V trimmed by 8 bases and J by 1 base, 7 bases remained unmatched. The CDR3 has 14 amino acids. Germline V CDR1 and CDR2: SNHLY, FYNNEI. CDR3 DNA sequence: TGTGCCAGCCGAGGGGGCACCCTTAACTATGGCTACACCTTC. As protein: CASRGGTLNYGYTF.

With regard to this clone: Other DNA sequences in this sample translate to the same CDR3. This chain connects TRBV18 to TRBJ1-5, with D perhaps matching TRBD1 (5 bases). Germline V gene sequence: CDR1 KGHSH, CDR2 LQKENI. V was cut by 2 bases and J by 5 bases, with 7 bases left in between. The CDR3 extends over 13 amino acids. The CDR3 spells CASSPGGDQPQHF. CDR3 sequence (DNA): TGTGCCAGCTCACCAGGGGGGGATCAGCCCCAGCATTTT.

V usage is TRBV20-1 and J usage is TRBJ2-1, with 10 positions matching TRBD2. The CDR3 contains 14 residues. Germline V CDR1 and CDR2: DFQATT, SNEGSKA (reference sequence). The trim removed 3 bases at V and 4 bases at J, leaving 3 bases unmatched. CDR3 protein: CSASELAGYNEQFF. The CDR3 nucleotides are TGCAGTGCTAGTGAACTAGCGGGGTACAATGAGCAGTTCTTC.

The chain links TRBV3-1 (or the pseudogene TRBV3-2) to TRBJ1-5; tentatively, D is TRBD1 (5 bases). The germline CDR1 and CDR2 sequences are LGHDT and YNNKEL (reference sequence). This CDR3 spans 14 amino acids. V was cut by 1 base and J by 3 bases, with 7 bases left in between. CDR3 sequence reads: CASSQGQNNQPQHF. CDR3 bases: TGTGCCAGCAGCCAAGGACAGAACAATCAGCCCCAGCATTTT.

This chain links TRBV5-1 with TRBJ2-7, with 8 bases lining up with TRBD1. V lost 4 bases, J lost 3 bases, and 6 bases stayed unmatched. Germline V gives CDR1 SGHRS, CDR2 YFSETQ. This CDR3 spans 14 amino acids. CDR3 sequence (DNA): TGCGCCAGCAGCAACGGACAGGGAGACTACGAGCAGTACTTC. This encodes CASSNGQGDYEQYF.

The chain joins TRBV6-6 to TRBJ1-3, with TRBD1 matching 7 bases. Germline V CDR1 and CDR2: MNHNY, SVGAGI (reference sequence). There are 16 residues in the CDR3. V lost 2 bases, J lost 0 bases, and 4 bases stayed unmatched. This CDR3 reads CASSYPGQISGNTIYF. In DNA, the CDR3 is TGTGCCAGCAGTTACCCGGGACAGATCTCTGGAAACACCATATATTTT.